The entry below gives a single T cell receptor beta chain sequence along with its context. The data are from a study of blood T cell repertoires in COVID-19. Across the study: Whether acute or convalescent, the COVID-19 samples came from the United States, Italy and Spain. T cells, B-cell-depleted T cells, or PBMCs supplied cDNA or gDNA.

CDR1 LNHDA and CDR2 SQIVND come from the germline V gene (reference sequence). This CDR3 is built from 20 residues. After removal of 2 bases from V and 6 bases from J, the junction contained 17 bases not matched to a gene. The assay was immunoSEQ multiplex PCR, and TCRdb's table has in-frame clones only and misses some. The top ten clones hold about 0.8% of a sample with some 240,000 clones, 80% to 95% of them seen once. Sequencing was performed on peripheral blood. This TCR was recovered from a man between 60 and 70 years old with COVID-19, enrolled during active disease. The chain recombines TRBV19 with TRBJ2-2; 11 positions agree with TRBD2. The CDR3 sequence: CASSIRWLAGGRGNPGELFF. As DNA, the CDR3 is TGTGCCAGTAGTATACGATGGCTAGCGGGAGGTAGGGGAAACCCCGGGGAGCTGTTTTTT.